This entry describes one T cell receptor (beta chain). This clone's antigen is unknown. No much larger clone is present one base from it, and per-base qualities are unavailable. The source of the sample is a study of blood T cell repertoires in COVID-19 (dated by TCRdb to the early 2020s). Regarding the research as a whole: Samples from collaborators originated in the United States, Italy and Spain and spanned both the acute and convalescent phases of COVID-19. The repertoires were released in a freely available public database intended as a resource for research on the immune response to SARS-CoV-2. The prospective study material was composed of cDNA or gDNA derived from T cells, B-cell-depleted T cells, or PBMCs. Nearly every sample came with metadata listing a de-identified subject ID, COVID-19 status, age in years and sex. The samples were drawn from two sources: the first 160 participants of the ongoing ImmuneRACE study, and 1,200 or so subjects contributed by 6 global collaborators. The dataset comprised deeply sampled blood TCRbeta repertoires from subjects exposed to, actively infected with, or recovered from COVID-19. Where HLA class I and class II types were available, the types were taken from metadata supplied by the sample provider, not from assay-based typing. Study-level results and caveats: How much clinical and demographic metadata was included differed by source and by participant, and the metadata was provided uncurated.

One collaborating source in Seattle enrolled patients during active infection and followed them longitudinally through the course of disease. Collaborating institutions collected whole blood in K2EDTA tubes following their own protocols. For TCRbeta analysis, collaborators shipped samples in one of three forms: frozen whole blood, isolated PBMCs, or DNA extracted from either of those sample types. TCRbeta CDR3 regions were amplified from genomic DNA by means of the immunoSEQ Assay, a bias-controlled multiplex PCR. The paper's data handling went like this. Within the assay, amplification of reference gene primers was used to estimate how many nucleated cells each sample contained. To quantify the absolute abundance of each unique TCRbeta CDR3 rearrangement, sequence reads were collapsed and filtered. For each sample, productive Simpson clonality was calculated by taking the square root of Simpson's diversity index across productive rearrangements. TCRdb provides this immuneACCESS table in a form limited to in-frame rearrangements. Some clones are lacking; in checked studies, under half of them reflect an unresolved V gene, and why the rest are absent is not known. D and trimming were read from the DNA, whereas the V and J calls and clone size are those reported in that table. The sample yields 99,000 or so clones; about 90% were counted once. The ten largest clones add up to roughly 2.1% of the sample.

The sequenced sample was peripheral blood. This TCR was recovered from a man in his fifties with COVID-19, enrolled during active disease.

The CDR3 protein: CASRIQIDQPQHF. The sequenced DNA is TGTGCCAGCAGGATACAGATAGATCAGCCCCAGCATTTT. The receptor chain draws on TRBV6-5 and TRBJ1-5; the D gene cannot be resolved reliably. From cysteine to phenylalanine, the CDR3 is 13 amino acids long. Kept here is only the CDR3 DNA, which spans 39 bases and is read in frame from base 1. The trim is 6 bases for V and 5 bases for J, with a gap of 11 bases between the germline ends. Per the germline V gene, MNHEY is the CDR1 and SVGAGI is the CDR2.